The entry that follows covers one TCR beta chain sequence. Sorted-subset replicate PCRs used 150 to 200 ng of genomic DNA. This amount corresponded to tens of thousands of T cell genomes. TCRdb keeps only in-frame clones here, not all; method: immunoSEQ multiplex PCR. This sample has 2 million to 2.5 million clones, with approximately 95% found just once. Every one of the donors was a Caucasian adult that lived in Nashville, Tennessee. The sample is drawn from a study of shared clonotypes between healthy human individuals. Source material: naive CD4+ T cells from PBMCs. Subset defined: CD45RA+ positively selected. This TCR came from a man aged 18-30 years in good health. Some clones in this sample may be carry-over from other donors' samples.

As DNA, the CDR3 is TGTGCCAGCGTCGGCGCAAACACAGATACGCAGTATTTT. It is translated as CASVGANTDTQYF. The chain joins TRBV19 to TRBJ2-3; D uncertain. Trimming took off 9 bases at V and 2 bases at J, with 12 bases between the two ends. Germline V lookup: CDR1 LNHDA, CDR2 SQIVND (reference sequence). This CDR3 is 13 amino acids long.